These 15 T cell receptor beta chains were sequenced from one sample in a study of OX40 agonist ivuxolimab in advanced cancers. Assay used: immunoSEQ multiplex PCR; TCRdb lists only in-frame clones, some missing. The sample carries around 80,000 clones, roughly 82% recorded once. Here the sequenced sample was CD4+ or CD8+ T cells sorted from blood, taken in a trial of the OX40 agonist ivuxolimab. These receptors came from an adult with an advanced solid tumor such as melanoma, head and neck, liver or kidney cancer.

In DNA, the CDR3 is TGTGCCAGCAGTTGGACAGGTTGGGGGCATGAGCAGTTCTTC. It codes for CASSWTGWGHEQFF. The V call is TRBV28, the J call TRBJ2-1; 7 bases map to TRBD1. This CDR3 region has 14 residues. The ends lost 4 bases at V and 8 bases at J; junction bases unmatched: 8. Germline values: CDR1 MDHEN, CDR2 SYDVKM.

This clone was observed a handful of times. The rearrangement uses TRBV5-1 and TRBJ1-1; D possibly corresponds to TRBD1 (5 bases). Trimming shortened V by 3 bases and J by 11 bases, and 17 bases separated the two germline ends. CDR1 and CDR2 from the germline V gene are SGHRS and YFSETQ. The CDR3 extends over 13 amino acids. CDR3 sequence reads: CASSSEGQGRAFF. DNA for the CDR3: TGCGCCAGCAGCTCGGAGGGCCAGGGTAGGGCTTTCTTT.

V and J are TRBV7-6 and TRBJ2-1, with 10 bases matching TRBD2. The CDR3 contains 16 residues. V dropped 0 bases and J dropped 6; count of bases not matched to a gene: 5. Germline-derived CDR1 and CDR2 are SGHVS and FNYEAQ. CDR3 nucleotides: TGTGCCAGCAGCTTAGCCCTTCGGACTAGCGGCAATGAGCAGTTCTTC. Its protein product is CASSLALRTSGNEQFF.

The rearrangement joins TRBV6-1 to TRBJ2-5; D gene uncertain. Trimming took 3 bases from V and 7 from J, leaving 3 bases between them. Germline assignment: CDR1 MNHNS and CDR2 SASEGT. The CDR3 loop spans 10 amino acids. This chain's CDR3 is CASSEGTQYF. The CDR3 bases are TGTGCCAGCAGTGAGGGGACCCAGTACTTC.

This clone was seen more than once but under ten times. The chain joins TRBV5-1 to TRBJ2-5, with D possibly called TRBD1 or TRBD2 (5 bases each). The germline gives CDR1 SGHRS, CDR2 YFSETQ. This CDR3 is built from 15 residues. V gave up 1 base and J gave up 2 bases, with 12 bases separating them. The CDR3 nucleotides read TGCGCCAGCAGCTTGTATGGGACCGAGCAAGAGACCCAGTACTTC. Encoded protein: CASSLYGTEQETQYF.

This clone was recorded only once. This chain links TRBV7-7 with TRBJ2-5, with 12 bases that match TRBD1. The V gene end was trimmed by 2 bases and the J gene end by 5 bases; junction bases not matched to a gene: 6. The CDR3 is made up of 16 amino acids. Germline assignment: CDR1 SSHAT and CDR2 FNYEAQ (reference sequence). The CDR3 spells CASSLSGQGARETQYF. In nucleotides, the CDR3 is TGTGCCAGCAGCTTATCGGGACAGGGGGCGAGGGAGACCCAGTACTTC.

CDR3 sequence: CASSPSQDNTGELFF. As DNA, the CDR3 is TGTGCCAGCTCACCAAGCCAGGACAACACCGGGGAGCTGTTTTTT. The rearrangement joins TRBV18 to TRBJ2-2; D unclear. The germline CDR1 and CDR2 sequences are KGHSH and LQKENI. The CDR3 contains 15 residues. Trimming took off 2 bases at V and 2 bases at J, with 9 bases between the two ends. Looking up the rest from reference TRBV18 and TRBJ2-2 gives the full variable domain: NAGVMQNPRHLVRRRGQEARLRCSPMKGHSHVYWYRQLPEEGLKFMVYLQKENIIDESGMPKERFSAEFPKEGPSILRIQQVVRGDSAAYFCASSPSQDNTGELFFGEGSRLTVL.

The chain recombines TRBV7-6 with TRBJ2-3, with D unclear. The germline CDR1 and CDR2 sequences are SGHVS and FNYEAQ. V lost 5 bases to trimming and J lost 5 bases, with 11 bases between them. The CDR3 totals 13 residues. CDR3 bases: TGTGCCAGCAGCCCGAGCATAGTAGATACGCAGTATTTT. As protein: CASSPSIVDTQYF. Based on the CDR3 plus reference TRBV7-6 and TRBJ2-3, the full variable domain is GAGVSQSPRYKVTKRGQDVALRCDPISGHVSLYWYRQALGQGPEFLTYFNYEAQQDKSGLPNDRFSAERPEGSISTLTIQRTEQRDSAMYRCASSPSIVDTQYFGPGTRLTVL.

The table lists this clone with a count of one. The rearrangement uses TRBV18 and TRBJ2-3; 7 nucleotides match TRBD2. The CDR3 extends over 16 amino acids. Germline V CDR1 and CDR2: KGHSH, LQKENI. After removal of 6 bases from V and 3 bases from J, the junction contained 12 bases not matched to a gene. CDR3 protein: CASSPPGSGGTDTQYF. The CDR3 DNA is TGTGCCAGCTCCCCTCCAGGGTCGGGAGGTACAGATACGCAGTATTTT. Full variable domain (remainder filled in from reference TRBV18 and TRBJ2-3): NAGVMQNPRHLVRRRGQEARLRCSPMKGHSHVYWYRQLPEEGLKFMVYLQKENIIDESGMPKERFSAEFPKEGPSILRIQQVVRGDSAAYFCASSPPGSGGTDTQYFGPGTRLTVL.

This clone was recorded once. The chain carries TRBV5-4 and TRBJ2-1; D is undetermined. V gave up 0 bases and J gave up 12 bases, with 16 bases separating them. The CDR3 length is 14 residues. Germline V CDR1 and CDR2: SGHNT, YYREEE (reference sequence). CDR3 sequence: CASSLEATRAGQFF. The CDR3 DNA sequence: TGTGCCAGCAGCTTGGAGGCTACCCGGGCCGGGCAGTTCTTC.

This clone showed up just a few times. The chain uses TRBV28 and TRBJ1-6; 7 nucleotides line up with TRBD1. The CDR3 covers 16 residues. Germline trimming cut 5 bases from V and 9 bases from J; bases unmatched to any gene: 13. CDR1 is MDHEN, CDR2 SYDVKM, per germline. CDR3 nucleotide sequence: TGTGCCAGCAGTCAGCCTCGACAGGGAATAAGTTCACCCCTCCACTTT. Encoded protein: CASSQPRQGISSPLHF.

J is TRBJ1-3 and V is TRBV5-1, with 7 bases that match TRBD1. V lost 3 bases to trimming and J lost 2 bases; unmatched junction nucleotides: 2. CDR3 size: 14 residues. The germline V gene has CDR1 SGHRS and CDR2 YFSETQ. In DNA form, the CDR3 reads TGCGCCAGCAGCTCAGGGGGTGCTGGAAACACCATATATTTT. Amino acids: CASSSGGAGNTIYF.

The genes are TRBV18 and TRBJ1-2, with 9 bases fitting TRBD1. The trim removed 2 bases at V and 6 bases at J, leaving 4 bases unmatched. Germline values: CDR1 KGHSH, CDR2 LQKENI. CDR3 size: 14 residues. The CDR3: CASSPIQGADGYTF. The DNA for the CDR3 is TGTGCCAGCTCACCAATACAGGGGGCGGATGGCTACACCTTC.

In this sample, this clone turned up once. The chain has TRBV19 and TRBJ1-4, with unresolved D. The CDR3 contains 16 residues. V lost 2 bases to trimming and J lost 2 bases, with 12 bases between them. Germline CDR1 reads LNHDA; CDR2 reads SQIVND (reference sequence). The CDR3 sequence: CASSISMRRTNEKLFF. The CDR3 nucleotides read TGTGCCAGTAGTATATCAATGCGGCGGACTAATGAAAAACTGTTTTTT.

This clone was observed a few times. The rearrangement uses TRBV19 and TRBJ2-3; D unresolved. Per the germline V gene, CDR1 is LNHDA and CDR2 is SQIVND (reference sequence). V was shortened by 2 bases and J by 6 bases, with 3 bases between the two germline ends. CDR3 length: 11 amino acids. CDR3: CASSIMDTQYF. CDR3 sequence (DNA): TGTGCCAGTAGTATAATGGATACGCAGTATTTT.